One and the same sample provided the 23 T cell receptor beta chains below, sequenced in a study of T cells in Graves' hyperthyroidism and ophthalmopathy. Template material for amplifying TCR beta CDR3 regions consisted of RNA transcripts. HTBI primers were the set used in a first-round RT-PCR of the TCR CDR3. MiXCR was run by TCRdb on the multiplex PCR reads, yielding one entry per CDR3 protein. The sample has 700,000 to 850,000 distinct CDR3 sequences, under 45% seen once. Sequencing used blood. These receptors all come from a woman between 40 and 55 years old with Graves' hyperthyroidism.

As DNA, the CDR3 is TGTGCCAGCAGCTCCGGCGCTTGGGGGGCAGAAGAGCAGTACTTC. It specifies CASSSGAWGAEEQYF. The chain has TRBV7-9 and TRBJ2-5; D might be TRBD1 or TRBD2, each matching 6 bases. Germline lookup yields CDR1 SEHNR and CDR2 FQNEAQ (reference sequence). CDR3 length: 15 amino acids. Trimming cost V 4 bases and J 11 bases, with 23 bases left between them.

Note on this clonotype: This could be a read error, since a much larger clone is one nucleotide away. No conserved phenylalanine or tryptophan is present at the end of the CDR3, so a read error is the likely explanation. The chain combines TRBV5-1 with TRBJ1-1; D may be TRBD1 (6 bases). There are 12 residues in the CDR3. Germline lookup yields CDR1 SGHRS and CDR2 YFSETQ. Trimming pared 0 bases from V and 10 bases from J, leaving 10 bases between. The CDR3 protein is CASSLDSRGAFL. CDR3 sequence (DNA): TGCGCCAGCAGCTTGGATTCCAGGGGAGCTTTCCTT.

The table lists this clonotype with many counts. CDR3 in amino acids: CASTSRASGYGYTF. CDR3 DNA sequence: TGTGCCAGTACCTCCAGGGCCTCCGGCTATGGCTACACCTTC. J is TRBJ1-2 and V is TRBV19; TRBD1 might be the D (5 bases). V lost 7 bases, J lost 4 bases, and 16 bases lay in between. Germline CDR1 is LNHDA and CDR2 is SQIVND (reference sequence). The CDR3 consists of 14 residues.

This clonotype was seen at least ten times. The gene calls are TRBV9 and TRBJ1-1; D remains ambiguous. Germline V gene lookup returns CDR1 SGDLS and CDR2 YYNGEE. This CDR3 is 14 amino acids long. Between the trimmed V and J ends, which lost 0 bases and 1 base, there was a span of 7 bases. CDR3 in amino acids: CASSVGAANTEAFF. CDR3 coding DNA: TGTGCCAGCAGCGTAGGCGCGGCGAACACTGAAGCTTTCTTT.

This clonotype was picked up a small number of times. The CDR3 nucleotides read TGCAGTGCTAGCCGGGGACTACCGAGCTGGGAGCTGTTTTTT. Its protein product is CSASRGLPSWELFF. The rearrangement joins TRBV20-1 to TRBJ2-2; TRBD2 matches 7 bases. Germline assignment: CDR1 DFQATT and CDR2 SNEGSKA (reference sequence). CDR3 length: 14 residues. J gave up 9 bases and V 3 bases, and 10 bases lay outside the gene matches.

Concerning this clonotype itself: A junction boundary mismatches the germline segment, possibly from a read error. Written as DNA, the CDR3 is TGTGCCATCAGTTACGTGGGACCCCCGATGGAAGCTTTCTTT. Its translation: CAISYVGPPMEAFF. The V gene is TRBV6-5, the J gene TRBJ1-1; D is perhaps TRBD1 (5 bases). The CDR3 extends over 14 amino acids. From germline, CDR1 is MNHEY and CDR2 SVGAGI.

This sequence joins TRBV10-3 and TRBJ2-6; 7 bases match TRBD1. The CDR3 covers 16 residues. Germline V lookup: CDR1 ENHRY, CDR2 SYGVKD. Unmatched junction bases numbered 8, after V lost 6 bases and J lost 3 bases. This CDR3 is CAIREGGAGGANVLTF. The CDR3 nucleotides read TGTGCCATCAGGGAAGGGGGCGCAGGTGGGGCCAACGTCCTGACTTTC.

There are many counts of this clonotype. The J gene is TRBJ2-2, the V gene TRBV7-2; 9 positions agree with TRBD2. Germline V gene sequence: CDR1 SGHTA, CDR2 FQGNSA. V shed 2 bases and J 1 base; nucleotides not matched to a gene: 8. The CDR3 has 18 residues. The DNA for the CDR3 is TGTGCCAGCAGCTTATTGGGTAGCGGGAGCCAGAACACCGGGGAGCTGTTTTTT. Protein sequence: CASSLLGSGSQNTGELFF.

In regard to this clonotype: At one end, the junction sequence differs from germline, possibly due to a read error. This chain uses TRBV7-7 with TRBJ2-7; D is tentatively TRBD1 or TRBD2 (5 bases each). Looked up from germline, CDR1 is SSHAT and CDR2 is FNYEAQ (reference sequence). The CDR3 is 15 amino acids. CDR3 in amino acids: CASSTIGTESYEQYF. DNA of the CDR3: TGTGCTAGCAGCACTATAGGGACGGAAAGCTACGAGCAGTACTTC.

The chain carries TRBV6-5 and TRBJ1-2; tentative D call: TRBD1 (5 bases). CDR1 is MNHEY, CDR2 SVGAGI, per germline. V shed 0 bases and J shed 2 bases, with 13 bases lying between them. This CDR3 region has 16 residues. The CDR3 bases are TGTGCCAGCAGTTACTCGATCGGGGGACTGAACTATGGCTACACCTTC. It codes for CASSYSIGGLNYGYTF.

This clonotype was detected a few times. The chain employs TRBV2 and TRBJ2-7, with 9 bases aligning to TRBD2. This CDR3 is 16 amino acids long. Germline lookup yields CDR1 SNHLY and CDR2 FYNNEI. V gave up 5 bases and J gave up 7 bases; unmatched junction bases: 15. The CDR3 coding sequence is TGTGCCAGCAGTTTAGCTTGGACTAGCGTACCCCCGGAGCAGTACTTC. Translated: CASSLAWTSVPPEQYF.

Points on this clonotype: A much larger clone differs by one base, so this may be a read error. This rearrangement joins TRBV5-1 to TRBJ1-2, with TRBD1 matching over 9 bases. Germline V gene data show CDR1 as SGHRS and CDR2 as YFSETQ. The CDR3 totals 16 residues. Here the CDR3 reads CVSSQVGTGRDYGYTF. DNA for the CDR3: TGTGTCAGCAGCCAAGTTGGGACAGGGAGGGACTATGGCTACACCTTC.

Only a few counts were recorded for this clonotype. The junction shows a germline mismatch at one end, possibly a read error. Written as DNA, the CDR3 is TGCGCCAGCAGCCAAGCGAGCGGGGGGAACACCGGGGAGCTGTTTTTT. Amino acid sequence: CASSQASGGNTGELFF. The rearrangement links TRBV7-2 to TRBJ2-2; the match to TRBD2 covers 8 bases. The CDR3 runs 16 residues. The germline V gene encodes CDR1 SGHTA and CDR2 FQGNSA.

This clonotype was counted many times. The chain recombines TRBV10-3 with TRBJ2-2; possible D gene TRBD1, 6 bases. The CDR3 runs to 14 residues. The germline V gene encodes CDR1 ENHRY and CDR2 SYGVKD. V lost 4 bases to trimming and J lost 3 bases, with 9 bases between them. CDR3 sequence: CAISGGQDTGELFF. The CDR3 DNA reads as TGTGCCATCAGTGGGGGGCAGGACACCGGGGAGCTGTTTTTT.

This clonotype was counted a few times. The chain combines TRBV5-1 with TRBJ2-5; either TRBD1 or TRBD2 may fit D (6 bases each). CDR3 length: 16 amino acids. The germline V gene has CDR1 SGHRS and CDR2 YFSETQ. Between the trimmed V and J ends, which lost 5 bases and 5 bases, there was a span of 22 bases. The CDR3 nucleotides are TGCGCCAGCAGTCGGGGGAACAGGGATCCAGTCGAGACCCAGTACTTC. Encoded protein: CASSRGNRDPVETQYF.

Ten or more counts support this clonotype. The chain links TRBV20-1 to TRBJ1-6; D call uncertain. The CDR3 sequence is 15 residues long. V was trimmed by 4 bases and J by 6 bases, leaving 16 bases between them. Germline CDR1 and CDR2: DFQATT and SNEGSKA (reference sequence). The CDR3 DNA is TGCAGTGCTACTACCCTGGATTCACGTAATTCACCCCTCCACTTT. Encoded protein: CSATTLDSRNSPLHF.

Concerning this clonotype itself: Just one base apart from a much larger clone, this may be a read error. CDR3 coding DNA: TGTGCCAGCAGCTTATATCAGCCGAACTCCTACGGGCAGTACTTC. Its translation is CASSLYQPNSYGQYF. V is TRBV13 and J is TRBJ2-7; no clear D. Germline loops: CDR1 PRHDT, CDR2 FYEKMQ (reference sequence). The CDR3 is 15 residues long. Looking up the rest from reference TRBV13 and TRBJ2-7 gives the full variable domain: AAGVIQSPRHLIKEKRETATLKCYPIPRHDTVYWYQQGPGQDPQFLISFYEKMQSDKGSIPDRFSAQQFSDYHSELNMSSLELGDSALYFCASSLYQPNSYGQYFGPGTRLTVT.

This clonotype was seen only a few times. The chain has TRBV7-2 and TRBJ1-6; TRBD1 is a possible D gene (6 bases). Trimming removed 7 bases at V and 5 bases at J, with 12 bases between. The germline V gene encodes CDR1 SGHTA and CDR2 FQGNSA. The CDR3 sequence is 14 residues long. The CDR3 sequence: CASNEPGDNSPLHF. CDR3 coding DNA: TGTGCCAGCAACGAACCAGGGGATAATTCACCCCTCCACTTT.

This clonotype was recorded once. This sequence joins TRBV6-5 and TRBJ1-2; D is ambiguous. V lost 5 bases and J lost 12, with 19 bases in between. The CDR3 runs to 13 residues. CDR1 MNHEY and CDR2 SVGAGI come from the germline V gene. CDR3 coding DNA: TGTGCCAGCAGTAGATTGCAGGACTCTGGAAACACCTTC. Its translation is CASSRLQDSGNTF.

This clonotype was seen only once. The chain carries TRBV29-1 and TRBJ2-7; TRBD2 is a possible D gene (7 bases). The germline CDR1 and CDR2 sequences are SQVTM and ANQGSEA. The CDR3 has 16 amino acids. The ends were cut back, 4 bases at V and 5 bases at J, with 24 bases in the middle. The chain's CDR3 is CSVVFWAGASLDEQYF. The CDR3 region has the DNA TGCAGCGTTGTATTCTGGGCGGGGGCGTCTCTTGACGAGCAGTACTTC.

Only a few counts were recorded for this clonotype. The chain combines TRBV6-6 with TRBJ2-7, with 7 bases matching TRBD2. CDR1 is MNHNY and CDR2 is SVGAGI in the germline V gene (reference sequence). The junction had 12 bases not matched to a gene; V was cut back by 7 bases and J by 3 bases. The CDR3 loop spans 15 amino acids. The DNA for the CDR3 is TGTGCCAGCAAGAACGGGGGGACGGTAGTCTACGAGCAGTACTTC. Residues: CASKNGGTVVYEQYF.

This clonotype was seen repeatedly, ten times or more. V gene TRBV20-1 combines with J gene TRBJ2-5, with D perhaps TRBD1 (6 bases). Trimming left V 0 bases short and J 4 bases short, with 12 bases between. CDR1 DFQATT and CDR2 SNEGSKA come from the germline V gene (reference sequence). The CDR3 contains 14 residues. The CDR3 reads CSARDGQGRETQYF. CDR3 DNA sequence: TGCAGTGCTAGAGATGGGCAGGGGAGAGAGACCCAGTACTTC.

Turning to this clonotype: The junction departs from the called germline gene at one end, perhaps through a read error. The V gene is TRBV7-9, the J gene TRBJ1-2, with D perhaps TRBD1 (5 bases). The CDR3 loop spans 16 amino acids. Per germline, CDR1 SEHNR and CDR2 FQNEAQ (reference sequence). The chain's CDR3 is CASSLTGTQGTYGYTF. CDR3 coding DNA: TGCGCCAGCAGCCTTACCGGGACTCAAGGGACCTATGGCTACACCTTC.